This T cell receptor beta chain originates from a study of cytomegalovirus exposure and HLA in healthy donors. PCR amplification relied on 60 Vbeta primers (plus 13 Jbeta primers). Generated by immunoSEQ multiplex PCR, the TCRdb table keeps only in-frame clones and is missing some. The table lists around 150,000 clones, roughly 76% of them singletons, with 3.9% in the top ten. Trimming took 4 bases from V and 4 from J; bases not matched to a gene: 10. This CDR3 is 16 amino acids long. Germline lookup yields CDR1 LNHNV and CDR2 YYDKDF (reference sequence). Sequencing input: PBMCs. This TCR derives from a man younger than 35 in good health and CMV-seronegative. The chain employs TRBV15 and TRBJ2-7; TRBD1 agrees at 10 bases. The CDR3 loop is CATSTRPGTGEYEQYF. The CDR3 bases are TGTGCCACCAGCACCCGACCCGGGACAGGGGAATACGAGCAGTACTTC.